These T cell receptor beta chains were read from a single sample in a study of cytomegalovirus exposure and HLA in healthy donors. TCRdb's table, derived via immunoSEQ multiplex PCR, lists solely in-frame clones and lacks some. The sample lists tens of thousands of clones; about 97% were seen once. The sequenced material came from PBMCs. Receptors were obtained from a woman aged 18 to 35 in good health and CMV-seropositive. Each CDR3 is given with its conserved first and last residue.

J gene | V gene | CDR3 protein
TRBJ2-1 | TRBV7-3 | CASSLTGQGGAEQFF
TRBJ1-5 | TRBV6-1 | CASSDNGDRGQPQHF
TRBJ2-7 | TRBV6-1 | CASRQGYEQYF
TRBJ2-7 | TRBV9 | CASSVLGGSSYEQYF
TRBJ2-1 | TRBV9 | CASSVVEAQGNEQFF
TRBJ1-1 | TRBV28 | CASSPRGGAVTEAFF
TRBJ2-5 | TRBV11-3 | CASSHGTSGSLETQYF
TRBJ1-5 | TRBV28 | CASSLTGGQGGQPQHF
TRBJ2-7 | TRBV9 | CASSRRDRAHEQYF
TRBJ1-1 | TRBV9 | CASSGPQDNTEAFF
TRBJ2-7 | TRBV7-9 | CASSLREKYEQYF
TRBJ2-3 | TRBV6-1 | CASSETGGGTDTQYF
TRBJ1-5 | TRBV5-1 | CASAGGDDQPQHF
TRBJ2-3 | TRBV15 | CATSRGLAGVFSTDTQYF
TRBJ2-5 | TRBV15 | CATSRDRVRETQYF
TRBJ2-1 | TRBV27 | CASRRIQDEQFF
TRBJ2-7 | TRBV4-1 | CASSQASPGLGGEQYF
TRBJ1-1 | TRBV6-1 | CASSEDFRGTEAFF
TRBJ1-4 | TRBV6-1 | CASSLHSTNEKLFF
TRBJ2-1 | TRBV5-1 | CASSSSGQYNEQFF
TRBJ1-2 | TRBV5-1 | CASSLGGDYGYTF
TRBJ2-5 | TRBV19 | CASSIGDRAQETQYF
TRBJ2-2 | TRBV28 | CASSLSHTRSNTGELFF
TRBJ2-1 | TRBV9 | CASSVGSGGYNEQFF
TRBJ1-5 | TRBV7-8 | CASSLAGQGVQPQHF
TRBJ1-3 | TRBV9 | CASSVGNSGNTIYF
TRBJ2-7 | TRBV27 | CASGLVEQYF
TRBJ2-2 | TRBV10-2 | CASSPGLAGVGSGELFF
TRBJ2-1 | TRBV28 | CASSSTGSWGNEQFF
TRBJ1-2 | TRBV6-5 | CASSYSAGDQVAGYTF
TRBJ2-3 | TRBV5-6 | CASSATRDTQYF
TRBJ1-1 | TRBV10-3 | CAISDNRGQEAFF
TRBJ1-4 | TRBV7-9 | CASSFGEVTNEKLFF
TRBJ2-2 | TRBV5-5 | CASSFSGTDGELFF
TRBJ2-7 | TRBV30 | CAWLPGGYEQYF
TRBJ2-4 | TRBV6-1 | CASSALAGTQTGGIQYF
TRBJ2-7 | TRBV27 | CASSRSSYEQYF
TRBJ2-2 | TRBV28 | CASSLLTGELFF